This passage covers 19 T cell receptor beta chains from one sample sequenced in a study of blood T cell repertoires in COVID-19. Only in-frame clones appear in the TCRdb table, and some are missing; sequencing was by immunoSEQ multiplex PCR. This sample has around 270,000 clones; more than 85% occur once, and the top ten carry 2.5% to 3%. Sequencing was done on a sample of peripheral blood. The receptors were sampled from a person between 18 and 30 years old with COVID-19, enrolled during active disease.

The rearrangement uses TRBV25-1 and TRBJ2-7, with 12 bases aligning to TRBD2. In germline, CDR1 is MGHDK, CDR2 SYGVNS. The ends lost 3 bases at V and 6 bases at J; junction bases unmatched: 15. The CDR3 is 18 amino acids. The CDR3 protein is CASSEDRITSGRPSEQYF. In DNA, the CDR3 is TGTGCCAGCAGTGAGGACAGGATTACTAGCGGGAGGCCCTCCGAGCAGTACTTC.

The gene calls are TRBV13 and TRBJ2-1; 11 bases align to TRBD1. The CDR3 consists of 15 residues. CDR1 is PRHDT, CDR2 FYEKMQ, per germline (reference sequence). Trimming took 4 bases from V and 4 from J; bases not matched to a gene: 3. The CDR3 bases are TGTGCCAGCAGCTCGGGACAGGGGGGATACAATGAGCAGTTCTTC. Translated: CASSSGQGGYNEQFF.

The J gene is TRBJ2-3, the V gene TRBV24-1; 10 bases are shared with TRBD1. Trimming took 4 bases from V and 7 from J; bases not matched to a gene: 7. CDR3 length equals 15 residues. Germline V lookup: CDR1 KGHDR, CDR2 SFDVKD. This CDR3 is CATSEGTGEVYTQYF. CDR3 nucleotides: TGTGCCACCAGTGAAGGGACAGGGGAAGTATATACGCAGTATTTT.

The chain joins TRBV10-3 to TRBJ1-5; D is uncertain. Between the trimmed V and J ends, which lost 0 bases and 6 bases, there was a span of 9 bases. CDR1 is ENHRY, CDR2 SYGVKD, per germline. The CDR3 loop spans 14 amino acids. The CDR3 DNA is TGTGCCATCAGTGAGTCACCCGCCGGTCAGCCCCAGCATTTT. This translates into CAISESPAGQPQHF.

This clone was recorded once. V is TRBV2 and J is TRBJ1-3; TRBD1 aligns across 7 bases. The CDR3 runs 13 residues. The V gene's germline CDR1 is SNHLY and CDR2 FYNNEI. The ends lost 6 bases at V and 9 bases at J; junction bases unmatched: 8. CDR3 coding DNA: TGTGCCAGCAGGCCTGGGACAGCCGGCACCATATATTTT. Amino acid sequence: CASRPGTAGTIYF.

The chain uses TRBV9 and TRBJ2-7; D may be TRBD2 (6 bases). In germline, CDR1 is SGDLS, CDR2 YYNGEE. The CDR3 is made up of 15 amino acids. V shed 0 bases and J shed 2 bases, with 12 bases lying between them. The DNA for the CDR3 is TGTGCCAGCAGCGTAGGCGGGATTCCCGCCTACGAGCAGTACTTC. This encodes CASSVGGIPAYEQYF.

The chain links TRBV5-6 to TRBJ2-3; TRBD2 aligns across 8 bases. This CDR3 contains 15 residues. J lost 5 bases, V lost 2 bases, and 7 bases had no gene match. Germline lookup yields CDR1 SGHDT and CDR2 YYEEEE. The CDR3 region has the DNA TGTGCCAGCAGCTTAGGTAGCGGGGCCCAAGATACGCAGTATTTT. Translation gives CASSLGSGAQDTQYF.

V is TRBV11-2 and J is TRBJ2-1; 7 bases fit TRBD1. The CDR3 has 16 residues. Per germline, CDR1 SGHAT and CDR2 FQNNGV. After removal of 3 bases from V and 6 bases from J, the junction contained 11 bases not matched to a gene. In DNA, the CDR3 is TGTGCCAGCAGCTTGGATAGGACAGGAGGAGGCAATGAGCAGTTCTTC. Its translation: CASSLDRTGGGNEQFF. The complete variable domain, with remaining parts taken from reference TRBV11-2 and TRBJ2-1, reads EAGVAQSPRYKIIEKRQSVAFWCNPISGHATLYWYQQILGQGPKLLIQFQNNGVVDDSQLPKDRFSAERLKGVDSTLKIQPAKLEDSAVYLCASSLDRTGGGNEQFFGPGTRLTVL.

The CDR3 spells CASSSGLVNEQFF. The CDR3 DNA reads TGTGCCAGCAGCTCGGGACTAGTAAACGAGCAGTTCTTC. The chain employs TRBV11-3 and TRBJ2-1; 8 bases agree with TRBD2. The CDR3 is made up of 13 amino acids. Unmatched junction bases numbered 6, after V lost 4 bases and J lost 10 bases. Germline V gene sequence: CDR1 SGHNT, CDR2 YENEEA.

The genes are TRBV5-1 and TRBJ2-3, with 14 bases matching TRBD2. This CDR3 comprises 20 residues. Germline loops: CDR1 SGHRS, CDR2 YFSETQ. V was pared by 4 bases and J by 0 bases, with 13 bases of the junction left unmatched. In nucleotides, the CDR3 is TGCGCCAGCAGCCTGGGACTAGCGGGAGACGTGGGTGCTAGCACAGATACGCAGTATTTT. Amino acids: CASSLGLAGDVGASTDTQYF.

The chain employs TRBV6-5 and TRBJ2-7; D possibly corresponds to TRBD1 (6 bases). Trimming took off 6 bases at V and 0 bases at J, with 15 bases between the two ends. Germline CDR1 MNHEY, CDR2 SVGAGI. The CDR3 is 15 amino acids. The CDR3 nucleotides read TGTGCCAGCAGGCCGACAGGCTTAACCTCCTACGAGCAGTACTTC. The encoded protein is CASRPTGLTSYEQYF.

This clone was recorded only once. This chain connects TRBV6-5 to TRBJ2-6, with no clear D. The CDR3 has 16 residues. The V gene lost 2 bases and the J gene lost 0 bases, with 8 bases spanning the gap. The germline V gene has CDR1 MNHEY and CDR2 SVGAGI. CDR3 nucleotide sequence: TGTGCCAGCAGTTACGTTCGGTTCTCTGGGGCCAACGTCCTGACTTTC. This gives the protein CASSYVRFSGANVLTF.

V gene TRBV6-5 combines with J gene TRBJ2-3; perhaps TRBD2 as D (6 bases). The CDR3 extends over 15 amino acids. V shed 6 bases and J shed 3 bases, with 16 bases lying between them. The V gene's germline CDR1 is MNHEY and CDR2 SVGAGI. CDR3 in amino acids: CASRRGWGGTDTQYF. The CDR3 DNA reads as TGTGCCAGCAGAAGAGGATGGGGAGGTACAGATACGCAGTATTTT.

The chain combines TRBV5-6 with TRBJ1-6, with no clear D. The CDR3 has 15 residues. Trimming pared 0 bases from V and 2 bases from J, leaving 6 bases between. Germline CDR1 SGHDT, CDR2 YYEEEE. The CDR3 DNA reads TGTGCCAGCAGCTTGGCTAGCCCCTATAATTCACCCCTCCACTTT. As protein: CASSLASPYNSPLHF.

The chain carries TRBV19 and TRBJ1-2; D is undetermined. V lost 5 bases to trimming and J lost 2 bases, with 18 bases between them. The CDR3 covers 16 residues. CDR1 and CDR2 from the germline V gene are LNHDA and SQIVND (reference sequence). The CDR3 DNA reads as TGTGCCAGTAGTTCCGGAGGACGGGTAGGAAACTATGGCTACACCTTC. Encoded protein: CASSSGGRVGNYGYTF.

The rearrangement uses TRBV2 and TRBJ2-7; 10 bases fit TRBD1. Germline V lookup: CDR1 SNHLY, CDR2 FYNNEI. V dropped 11 bases and J dropped 6; count of bases not matched to a gene: 10. This CDR3 region has 13 residues. In DNA, the CDR3 is TGTGCCGCACGCCAGGACAGGGGGAGCGAGCAGTACTTC. The encoded protein is CAARQDRGSEQYF. Drawing the rest from reference TRBV2 and TRBJ2-7, the complete variable domain is EPEVTQTPSHQVTQMGQEVILRCVPISNHLYFYWYRQILGQKVEFLVSFYNNEISEKSEIFDDQFSVERPDGSNFTLKIRSTKLEDSAMYFCAARQDRGSEQYFGPGTRLTVT.

On this clone: Other DNA sequences from this sample encode an identical CDR3 as well. The chain carries TRBV5-1 and TRBJ2-7; D possibly corresponds to TRBD2 (6 bases). The CDR3 extends over 15 amino acids. From germline, CDR1 is SGHRS and CDR2 YFSETQ. The V end lost 4 bases, the J end lost 2 bases, and 16 bases lay between the germline ends. As DNA, the CDR3 is TGCGCCAGCAGCCCAGGAGGGACGGGGACCTACGAGCAGTACTTC. It yields the protein CASSPGGTGTYEQYF.

V usage is TRBV6-5 and J usage is TRBJ2-1; 8 bases line up with TRBD1. The CDR3 has 14 residues. V shed 6 bases, J shed 5 bases, and the junction held 6 bases outside the gene matches. Germline V gives CDR1 MNHEY, CDR2 SVGAGI. The CDR3 reads CASSYDRGDNEQFF. In DNA form, the CDR3 reads TGTGCCAGCAGCTATGACAGGGGCGACAATGAGCAGTTCTTC.

V is TRBV25-1 and J is TRBJ2-3; TRBD1 might be the D (5 bases). CDR3 size: 16 residues. Trimming removed 5 bases from V and 2 bases from J, with 17 bases in between. Per germline, CDR1 MGHDK and CDR2 SYGVNS. CDR3 region: CASSPAGSSFTDTQYF. The CDR3 DNA reads as TGTGCCAGCAGTCCCGCAGGGTCCTCCTTCACAGATACGCAGTATTTT.